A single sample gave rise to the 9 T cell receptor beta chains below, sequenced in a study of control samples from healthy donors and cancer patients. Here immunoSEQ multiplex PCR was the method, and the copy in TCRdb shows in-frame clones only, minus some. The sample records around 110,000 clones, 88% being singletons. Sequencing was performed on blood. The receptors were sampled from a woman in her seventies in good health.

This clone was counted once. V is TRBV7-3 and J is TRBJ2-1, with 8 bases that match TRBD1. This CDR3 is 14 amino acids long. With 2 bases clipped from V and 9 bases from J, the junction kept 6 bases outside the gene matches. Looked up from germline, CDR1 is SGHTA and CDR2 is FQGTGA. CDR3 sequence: CASSLQGAFGEQFF. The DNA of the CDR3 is TGTGCCAGCAGCTTACAGGGGGCGTTTGGTGAGCAGTTCTTC.

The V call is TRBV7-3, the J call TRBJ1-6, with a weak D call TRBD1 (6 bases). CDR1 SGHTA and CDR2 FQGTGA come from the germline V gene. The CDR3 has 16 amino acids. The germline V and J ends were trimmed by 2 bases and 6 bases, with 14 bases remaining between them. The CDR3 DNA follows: TGTGCCAGCAGCTTAGGACCTGCAGGGGTTAATTCACCCCTCCACTTT. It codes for CASSLGPAGVNSPLHF.

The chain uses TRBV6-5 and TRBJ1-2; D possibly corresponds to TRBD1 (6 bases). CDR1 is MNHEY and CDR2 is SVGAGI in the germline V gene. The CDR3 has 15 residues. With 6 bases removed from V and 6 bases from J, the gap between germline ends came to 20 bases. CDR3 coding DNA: TGTGCCAGCAGCATAACCACAGGGTATTCAAATGGCTACACCTTC. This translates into CASSITTGYSNGYTF.

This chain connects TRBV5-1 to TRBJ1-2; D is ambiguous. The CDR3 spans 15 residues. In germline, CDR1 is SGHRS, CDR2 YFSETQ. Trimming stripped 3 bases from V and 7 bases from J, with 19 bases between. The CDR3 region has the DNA TGCGCCAGCAGCTCGATGACATCGGTACTTTCTGGCTACACCTTC. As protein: CASSSMTSVLSGYTF.

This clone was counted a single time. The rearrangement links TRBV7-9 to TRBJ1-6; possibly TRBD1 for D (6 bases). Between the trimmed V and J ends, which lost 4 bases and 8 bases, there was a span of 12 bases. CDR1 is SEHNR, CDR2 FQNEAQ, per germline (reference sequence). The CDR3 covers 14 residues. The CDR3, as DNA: TGTGCCAGCAGCTCACAGGGTGGAGATTCACCCCTCCACTTT. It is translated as CASSSQGGDSPLHF.

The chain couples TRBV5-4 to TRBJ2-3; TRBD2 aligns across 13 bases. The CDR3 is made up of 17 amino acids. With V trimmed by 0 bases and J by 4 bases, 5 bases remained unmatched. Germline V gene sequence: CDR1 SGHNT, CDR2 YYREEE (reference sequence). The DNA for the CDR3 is TGTGCCAGCAGCTTGGCTGGACTAGCGGGGGCTTCAGATACGCAGTATTTT. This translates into CASSLAGLAGASDTQYF.

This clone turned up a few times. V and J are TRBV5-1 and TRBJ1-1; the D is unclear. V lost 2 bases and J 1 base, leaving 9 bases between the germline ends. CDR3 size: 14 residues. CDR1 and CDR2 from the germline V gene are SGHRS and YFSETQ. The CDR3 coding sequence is TGCGCCAGCAGCTTTTGGAGCGGGAACACTGAAGCTTTCTTT. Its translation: CASSFWSGNTEAFF.

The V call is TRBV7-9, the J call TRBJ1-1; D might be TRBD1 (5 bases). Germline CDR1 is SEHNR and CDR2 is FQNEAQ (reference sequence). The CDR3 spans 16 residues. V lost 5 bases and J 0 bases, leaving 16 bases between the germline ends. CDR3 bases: TGTGCCAGCAGCCCTATAGGGGCGGCTTTGAACACTGAAGCTTTCTTT. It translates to CASSPIGAALNTEAFF. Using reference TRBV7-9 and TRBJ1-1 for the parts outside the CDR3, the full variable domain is DTGVSQNPRHKITKRGQNVTFRCDPISEHNRLYWYRQTLGQGPEFLTYFQNEAQLEKSRLLSDRFSAERPKGSFSTLEIQRTEQGDSAMYLCASSPIGAALNTEAFFGQGTRLTVV.

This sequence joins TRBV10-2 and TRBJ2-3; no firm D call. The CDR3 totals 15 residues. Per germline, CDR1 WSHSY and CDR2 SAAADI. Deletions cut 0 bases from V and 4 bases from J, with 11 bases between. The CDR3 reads CASSESLGPADTQYF. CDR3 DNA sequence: TGCGCCAGCAGTGAGTCTCTGGGCCCGGCAGATACGCAGTATTTT.